A selection of T cell receptor beta chains follows, all from one sample in a study of CD8 T cells in Susac syndrome. TCRdb analysed the immunoSEQ multiplex PCR reads with MiXCR anew, one entry per CDR3 protein. This table has approximately 120,000 distinct CDR3 sequences, 80% to 95% appearing once. Sequencing input: CD4+ T cells from PBMCs. The receptors here all came from a human donor in good health. Each CDR3 is given with its conserved first and last residue. D genes are given only for firm matches. Expanded clones are given a class, and other clones once, few, many or no size at all.

.	TRBJ1-5	.	TRBV18	CASSPSASNQPQHF	TGTGCCAGCTCACCATCAGCTAGCAATCAGCCCCAGCATTTT
.	TRBJ1-1	.	TRBV29-1	CSVVSLNTEAFF	TGCAGCGTTGTCAGCTTGAACACTGAAGCTTTCTTT
.	TRBJ1-3	.	TRBV14	CASSQDYVPGNTIYF	TGTGCCAGCAGCCAAGATTACGTTCCTGGAAACACCATATATTTT
few	TRBJ2-3	.	TRBV7-2	CASSLGDRGDTQYF	TGTGCCAGCAGCTTAGGTGACCGTGGAGATACGCAGTATTTT
.	TRBJ2-5	TRBD1	TRBV5-1	CASSLSLNRGQETQYF	TGCGCCAGCAGCTTGTCGTTAAACAGGGGGCAAGAGACCCAGTACTTC
once	TRBJ1-3	.	TRBV4-3	CASSQQGKEDSGNTIYF	TGCGCCAGCAGCCAACAGGGAAAGGAAGACTCTGGAAACACCATATATTTT
.	TRBJ2-3	.	TRBV20-1	CSAVRDSSADTQYF	TGCAGTGCTGTCCGGGACTCGTCGGCAGATACGCAGTATTTT
.	TRBJ2-7	.	TRBV18	CASSLDRHEQYF	TGTGCCAGCTCCCTCGACAGACACGAGCAGTACTTC
.	TRBJ1-1	.	TRBV6-5	CASSLQFRDTEAFF	TGTGCCAGCAGTCTACAATTCAGGGACACTGAAGCTTTCTTT
.	TRBJ2-7	.	TRBV5-1	CASSGVAGAHEQYF	TGCGCCAGCAGCGGCGTGGCAGGGGCCCACGAGCAGTACTTC
.	TRBJ2-7	.	TRBV7-2	CASSLEGGAATYEQYF	TGTGCCAGCAGCTTAGAAGGCGGGGCAGCCACCTACGAGCAGTACTTC
.	TRBJ2-1	.	TRBV12-3/TRBV12-4	CASREDNEQFF	TGTGCCAGCAGAGAGGACAATGAGCAGTTCTTC
.	TRBJ2-2	.	TRBV5-4	CASGKDTGELFF	TGTGCCAGCGGGAAGGACACCGGGGAGCTGTTTTTT
.	TRBJ2-1	TRBD1	TRBV29-1	CSVGTTGDNEQFF	TGCAGCGTTGGGACCACAGGGGACAATGAGCAGTTCTTC
.	TRBJ2-5	TRBD2	TRBV7-6	CASSLARAGGPKETQYF	TGTGCCAGCAGCTTAGCGAGGGCGGGGGGGCCGAAAGAGACCCAGTACTTC
.	TRBJ1-4	.	TRBV7-6	CASSQTRQGTNEKLFF	TGTGCCAGCAGCCAAACACGGCAGGGGACTAATGAAAAACTGTTTTTT
.	TRBJ2-7	TRBD1	TRBV5-1	CASSSGDRSSYEQYF	TGCGCCAGCAGCTCAGGGGACAGAAGCTCCTACGAGCAGTACTTC
.	TRBJ2-7	.	TRBV7-2	CASYGLYYEQYF	TGTGCCAGCTACGGGCTGTACTACGAGCAGTACTTC
.	TRBJ1-1	.	TRBV13	CASSPEQGNTEAFF	TGTGCCAGCAGCCCGGAACAGGGGAACACTGAAGCTTTCTTT
.	TRBJ2-2	.	TRBV18	CASSPVPSRTANTGELFF	TGTGCCAGCTCACCGGTCCCATCTAGGACAGCTAACACCGGGGAGCTGTTTTTT
.	TRBJ2-1	TRBD2	TRBV6-2/TRBV6-3	CASTPGGVGDEQFF	TGTGCCAGCACTCCGGGGGGAGTAGGGGATGAGCAGTTCTTC
.	TRBJ1-1	.	TRBV5-4	CASSLSRGAAEAFF	TGTGCCAGCAGCTTGTCCCGGGGGGCGGCTGAAGCTTTCTTT
.	TRBJ2-7	TRBD2	TRBV20-1	CSAREGGDYEQYF	TGCAGTGCTAGAGAGGGGGGGGACTACGAGCAGTACTTC
.	TRBJ2-2	.	TRBV12-3/TRBV12-4	CASRWNTGELFF	TGTGCCAGCAGATGGAACACCGGGGAGCTGTTTTTT
once	TRBJ2-7	TRBD2	TRBV18	CASSPNLAGGYEQYF	TGTGCCAGCTCACCGAATCTAGCGGGGGGCTACGAGCAGTACTTC
.	TRBJ2-1	.	TRBV18	CASSPQRQVNEQFF	TGTGCCAGCTCACCACAGCGGCAGGTAAATGAGCAGTTCTTC
.	TRBJ1-2	.	TRBV29-1	CSVEVGRGGCTF	TGCAGCGTTGAAGTCGGTCGGGGGGGGTGCACCTTC
.	TRBJ2-3	.	TRBV6-2/TRBV6-3	CASSLDRRTDTQYF	TGTGCCAGCAGTTTAGACAGGCGGACAGATACGCAGTATTTT
.	TRBJ2-6	.	TRBV3-1	CASSQLRSGANVLTF	TGTGCCAGCAGCCAACTACGCTCTGGGGCCAACGTCCTGACTTTC
once	TRBJ2-5	.	TRBV5-1	CASSLGSGGGETQYF	TGCGCCAGCAGCTTGGGAAGCGGAGGGGGTGAGACCCAGTACTTC
.	TRBJ2-7	.	TRBV6-2/TRBV6-3	CASGRSGYGEQYF	TGTGCCAGCGGCAGGTCGGGTTACGGGGAGCAGTACTTC
.	TRBJ1-1	.	TRBV7-2	CASSLAFASTEAFF	TGTGCCAGCAGCTTAGCCTTTGCGAGCACTGAAGCTTTCTTT
.	TRBJ1-1	TRBD1	TRBV4-2	CASSQETGGFTEAFF	TGTGCCAGCAGCCAAGAAACAGGGGGCTTCACTGAAGCTTTCTTT
.	TRBJ1-1	.	TRBV2	CASSEVVDGEAFF	TGTGCCAGCAGTGAAGTAGTGGACGGTGAAGCTTTCTTT
few	TRBJ2-7	TRBD2	TRBV6-1	CASSIQAGGSYEQYF	TGTGCCAGCAGTATCCAAGCGGGGGGCTCCTACGAGCAGTACTTC
.	TRBJ2-5	TRBD2	TRBV7-3	CASSMGLAGGAETQYF	TGTGCCAGCAGCATGGGACTAGCGGGGGGGGCAGAGACCCAGTACTTC